Listed here are 18 T cell receptor beta chains from one sample, sequenced in a study of cytomegalovirus exposure and HLA in healthy donors. In the PCR, 60 Vbeta and 13 Jbeta primers were used. The protocol was immunoSEQ multiplex PCR, while the TCRdb copy is restricted to in-frame clones and leaves out a portion. Among 100,000 to 150,000 clones listed, around 78% were seen once. Sequenced: PBMCs. All receptors derive from a man aged 40-55 years in good health and CMV-seronegative.

The table lists this clone with a few counts. The rearrangement joins TRBV7-9 to TRBJ2-7; D is perhaps TRBD1 (6 bases). Germline CDR1 and CDR2: SEHNR and FQNEAQ (reference sequence). Trimming took off 6 bases at V and 3 bases at J, with 9 bases between the two ends. The CDR3 spans 12 residues. CDR3: CASSKQGYEQYF. The CDR3, as DNA: TGTGCCAGCAGTAAACAGGGCTACGAGCAGTACTTC.

The CDR3 spells CASSSYRSSYNEQFF. The CDR3 DNA is TGTGCCAGCAGCTCGTACAGAAGCTCCTACAATGAGCAGTTCTTC. V usage is TRBV7-3 and J usage is TRBJ2-1; no firm D call. The CDR3 totals 15 residues. Trimming left V 4 bases short and J 0 bases short, with 10 bases between. Germline V gives CDR1 SGHTA, CDR2 FQGTGA.

The CDR3, as DNA: TGTGCCAGCAGCCTTAGGACAGGGTGGGGCTACACCTTC. This gives the protein CASSLRTGWGYTF. V usage is TRBV11-2 and J usage is TRBJ1-2; 8 nucleotides match TRBD1. Trimming took 5 bases from V and 8 from J; bases not matched to a gene: 7. The germline gives CDR1 SGHAT, CDR2 FQNNGV. The CDR3 consists of 13 residues. The variable domain in full, with the rest retrieved from reference TRBV11-2 and TRBJ1-2, is EAGVAQSPRYKIIEKRQSVAFWCNPISGHATLYWYQQILGQGPKLLIQFQNNGVVDDSQLPKDRFSAERLKGVDSTLKIQPAKLEDSAVYLCASSLRTGWGYTFGSGTRLTVV.

This chain links TRBV15 with TRBJ2-7, with D perhaps TRBD2 (5 bases). The CDR3 totals 13 residues. The germline CDR1 and CDR2 sequences are LNHNV and YYDKDF (reference sequence). V lost 1 base to trimming and J lost 6 bases, with 10 bases between them. In DNA form, the CDR3 reads TGTGCCACCAGCAGAGTTGGAGGTACCGAGCAGTACTTC. It codes for CATSRVGGTEQYF. Combining the CDR3 with reference TRBV15 and TRBJ2-7 gives the whole variable domain DAMVIQNPRYQVTQFGKPVTLSCSQTLNHNVMYWYQQKSSQAPKLLFHYYDKDFNNEADTPDNFQSRRPNTSFCFLDIRSPGLGDTAMYLCATSRVGGTEQYFGPGTRLTVT.

This clone was seen more than once but under ten times. This rearrangement joins TRBV12-5 to TRBJ1-6, with D unresolved. Trimming pared 0 bases from V and 4 bases from J, leaving 16 bases between. Germline loops: CDR1 LGHNT, CDR2 FRNRAP. The CDR3 has 18 amino acids. Written as DNA, the CDR3 is TGTGCTAGTGGTTTGGTACTGAGGGTCGCGAAATATAATTCACCCCTCCACTTT. Protein: CASGLVLRVAKYNSPLHF.

This chain connects TRBV6-4 to TRBJ2-3; TRBD2 agrees at 9 bases. The germline V gene encodes CDR1 MRHNA and CDR2 SNTAGT. With 8 bases clipped from V and 8 bases from J, the junction kept 11 bases outside the gene matches. The CDR3 is 14 amino acids. CDR3 DNA sequence: TGTGCCAGCTCCGCGGGAAGAGCGGGGGGTACGCAGTATTTT. Protein sequence: CASSAGRAGGTQYF.

This sequence joins TRBV6-5 and TRBJ2-7; the match to TRBD1 covers 8 bases. The CDR3 spans 15 residues. Germline loops: CDR1 MNHEY, CDR2 SVGAGI. The V segment lost 4 bases and the J segment 4 bases; nucleotides outside the gene matches: 9. The DNA for the CDR3 is TGTGCCAGCAGTTTTAGACAGGGGAATTATTACGAGCAGTACTTC. This gives the protein CASSFRQGNYYEQYF.

This clone has only a few counts. The rearrangement joins TRBV11-2 to TRBJ2-2, with 7 bases lining up with TRBD1. V was clipped by 5 bases and J by 2 bases; unmatched bases: 5. In germline, CDR1 is SGHAT, CDR2 FQNNGV. This CDR3 has 15 residues. CDR3 in DNA: TGTGCCAGCAGCACCTACAGGGGAAACACCGGGGAGCTGTTTTTT. Translation: CASSTYRGNTGELFF.

This clone was counted a few times. As DNA, the CDR3 is TGTGCCAGCAGCTCGGGACAGACCAGCTCTGGAAACACCATATATTTT. Translated, it gives CASSSGQTSSGNTIYF. This sequence joins TRBV7-9 and TRBJ1-3, with 7 bases identical to TRBD1. CDR1 is SEHNR and CDR2 is FQNEAQ in the germline V gene (reference sequence). This CDR3 has 16 amino acids. V lost 4 bases and J lost 0; bases outside the gene matches: 6.

The V call is TRBV6-5, the J call TRBJ1-5, with D possibly matching TRBD1 (5 bases). V lost 6 bases and J 6 bases, leaving 15 bases between the germline ends. CDR1 is MNHEY and CDR2 is SVGAGI in the germline V gene. The length of the CDR3 is 14 residues. DNA for the CDR3: TGTGCCAGCAGCACCACAGGACCGGGTCAGCCCCAGCATTTT. Residues: CASSTTGPGQPQHF.

The chain carries TRBV19 and TRBJ2-7; 7 nucleotides match TRBD2. J gave up 6 bases and V 3 bases, and 11 bases lay outside the gene matches. In germline, CDR1 is LNHDA, CDR2 SQIVND (reference sequence). The CDR3 totals 15 residues. The CDR3 nucleotides are TGTGCCAGTAGTATGGTGTGGGAGGGCATGGGCGAGCAGTACTTC. It is translated as CASSMVWEGMGEQYF. The full variable domain, in which reference TRBV19 and TRBJ2-7 provide the parts outside the CDR3, is DGGITQSPKYLFRKEGQNVTLSCEQNLNHDAMYWYRQDPGQGLRLIYYSQIVNDFQKGDIAEGYSVSREKKESFPLTVTSAQKNPTAFYLCASSMVWEGMGEQYFGPGTRLTVT.

This rearrangement joins TRBV9 to TRBJ2-5; D is unresolved. CDR3 size: 13 residues. Germline lookup yields CDR1 SGDLS and CDR2 YYNGEE. The V end was cut by 7 bases, the J end by 5 bases, with 15 bases between. The chain's CDR3 is CASASGPWETQYF. DNA for the CDR3: TGTGCCAGCGCGTCAGGTCCATGGGAGACCCAGTACTTC.

This clone has only a few counts. The chain links TRBV27 to TRBJ2-7; weak D call: TRBD1 (7 bases). V gave up 6 bases and J gave up 5 bases, with 14 bases separating them. CDR1 is MNHEY and CDR2 is SMNVEV in the germline V gene (reference sequence). CDR3 size: 13 residues. The CDR3 DNA sequence: TGTGCCAGCAGAGTACAGGGGAGGCACGAGCAGTACTTC. Translation gives CASRVQGRHEQYF.

The chain combines TRBV19 with TRBJ1-2; 7 nucleotides line up with TRBD1. The germline CDR1 and CDR2 sequences are LNHDA and SQIVND (reference sequence). V dropped 8 bases and J dropped 2; count of bases not matched to a gene: 5. The CDR3 is 13 amino acids. The CDR3 nucleotides are TGTGCCAGTTCTACGGACAGGAACTATGGCTACACCTTC. It translates to CASSTDRNYGYTF.

The genes are TRBV19 and TRBJ1-1; D may be TRBD1 (6 bases). Trimming took 7 bases from V and 7 from J, leaving 16 bases between them. The CDR3 contains 13 residues. Germline V gene lookup returns CDR1 LNHDA and CDR2 SQIVND (reference sequence). CDR3 amino acids: CASTDRGRGEAFF. The CDR3 region has the DNA TGTGCCAGTACCGACCGAGGCAGGGGTGAAGCTTTCTTT. The whole variable domain, remainder taken from reference TRBV19 and TRBJ1-1, is DGGITQSPKYLFRKEGQNVTLSCEQNLNHDAMYWYRQDPGQGLRLIYYSQIVNDFQKGDIAEGYSVSREKKESFPLTVTSAQKNPTAFYLCASTDRGRGEAFFGQGTRLTVV.

This clone came up a few times. The identical CDR3 is also encoded by other nucleotide sequences in the sample. In DNA, the CDR3 is TGTGCCAGCAGGGACAGGGGTATCTCCGAGCAGTACTTC. This gives the protein CASRDRGISEQYF. The V and J genes are TRBV27 and TRBJ2-7; 9 bases line up with TRBD1. The CDR3 is 13 residues long. CDR1 is MNHEY, CDR2 SMNVEV, per germline (reference sequence). Trimming removed 6 bases from V and 6 bases from J; junction bases left unmatched: 6.

The rearrangement uses TRBV5-6 and TRBJ2-5, with 9 nucleotides matching TRBD1. V trimming: 4 bases; J trimming: 5 bases; junction bases outside the gene matches: 12. Germline V gene data show CDR1 as SGHDT and CDR2 as YYEEEE. The CDR3 has 16 amino acids. Here the CDR3 reads CASSKPGTGYAETQYF. The CDR3 region has the DNA TGTGCCAGCAGCAAGCCCGGGACAGGGTATGCGGAGACCCAGTACTTC.

A few counts support this clone. The CDR3 coding sequence is TGTGCCAGTAGTACCGGGACAGGGACCGGGGCCAACGTCCTGACTTTC. This encodes CASSTGTGTGANVLTF. The chain employs TRBV19 and TRBJ2-6; TRBD1 matches at 9 bases. The CDR3 length is 16 residues. Losses at the gene ends were 4 bases for V and 4 bases for J; bases not matched to a gene: 5. Germline CDR1 and CDR2: LNHDA and SQIVND (reference sequence).